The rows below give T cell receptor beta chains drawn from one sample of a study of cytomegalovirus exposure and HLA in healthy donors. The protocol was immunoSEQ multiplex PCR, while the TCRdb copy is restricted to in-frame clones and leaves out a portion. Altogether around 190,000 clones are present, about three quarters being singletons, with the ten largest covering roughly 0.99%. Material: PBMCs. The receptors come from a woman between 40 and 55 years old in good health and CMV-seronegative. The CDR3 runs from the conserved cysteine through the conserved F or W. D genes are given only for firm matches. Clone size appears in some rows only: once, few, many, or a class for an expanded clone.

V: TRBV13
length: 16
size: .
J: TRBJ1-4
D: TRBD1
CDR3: CASSSIRDRSNEKLFF
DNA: TGTGCCAGCAGCTCTATCCGGGACAGAAGTAATGAAAAACTGTTTTTT

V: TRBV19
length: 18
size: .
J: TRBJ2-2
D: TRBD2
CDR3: CASKRGAGGPLNTGELFF
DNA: TGTGCCAGTAAAAGGGGAGCGGGAGGGCCGTTGAACACCGGGGAGCTGTTTTTT

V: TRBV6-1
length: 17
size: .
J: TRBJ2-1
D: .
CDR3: CASSEVGRGRARDEQFF
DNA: TGTGCCAGCAGTGAAGTAGGGAGGGGGAGGGCCCGGGATGAGCAGTTCTTC

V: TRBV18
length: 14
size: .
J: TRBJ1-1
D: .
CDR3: CASSPYPGRIEAFF
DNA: TGTGCCAGCTCACCATACCCGGGAAGGATTGAAGCTTTCTTT

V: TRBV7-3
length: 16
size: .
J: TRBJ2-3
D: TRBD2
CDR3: CASSLGGGSLADTQYF
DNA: TGTGCCAGCAGCCTAGGCGGGGGTAGCTTGGCAGATACGCAGTATTTT

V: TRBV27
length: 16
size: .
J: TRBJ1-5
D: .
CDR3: CASREVGGGNHQPQHF
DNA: TGTGCCAGCAGAGAGGTAGGGGGAGGGAACCATCAGCCCCAGCATTTT

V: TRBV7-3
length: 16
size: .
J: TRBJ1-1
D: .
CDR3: CASSLNLAQLNTEAFF
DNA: TGTGCCAGCAGCTTAAATTTGGCACAGTTGAACACTGAAGCTTTCTTT

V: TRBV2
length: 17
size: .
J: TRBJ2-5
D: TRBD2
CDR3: CASSGSRLAGDQETQYF
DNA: TGTGCCAGCAGTGGAAGTCGACTAGCGGGAGATCAAGAGACCCAGTACTTC

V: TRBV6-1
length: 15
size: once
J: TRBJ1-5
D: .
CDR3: CASSEDAGGNQPQHF
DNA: TGTGCCAGCAGTGAAGATGCAGGGGGCAATCAGCCCCAGCATTTT

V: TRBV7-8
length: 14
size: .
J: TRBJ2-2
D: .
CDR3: CASSFRTVTGELFF
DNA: TGTGCCAGCAGCTTCCGGACAGTTACCGGGGAGCTGTTTTTT

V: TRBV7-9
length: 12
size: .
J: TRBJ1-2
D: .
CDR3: CSSSKEGRGYTF
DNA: TGTTCCAGCAGCAAGGAGGGGCGAGGCTACACCTTC

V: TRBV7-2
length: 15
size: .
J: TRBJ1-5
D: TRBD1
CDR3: CASSAGQTYNQPQHF
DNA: TGTGCCAGCAGCGCGGGACAGACCTACAATCAGCCCCAGCATTTT

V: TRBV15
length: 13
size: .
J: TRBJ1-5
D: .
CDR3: CATSRFVSESQHF
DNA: TGTGCCACCTCACGTTTCGTAAGTGAGTCCCAGCATTTT

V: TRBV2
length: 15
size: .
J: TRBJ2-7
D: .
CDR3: CASSERTGSVYEQYF
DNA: TGTGCCAGCAGTGAAAGGACCGGGAGTGTCTACGAGCAGTACTTC

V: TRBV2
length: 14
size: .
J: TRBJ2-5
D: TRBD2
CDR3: CASSLAGVGETQYF
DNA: TGTGCCAGCAGCCTAGCGGGAGTAGGAGAGACCCAGTACTTC

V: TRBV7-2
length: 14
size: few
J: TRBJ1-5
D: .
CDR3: CASSMDSINQPQHF
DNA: TGTGCCAGCAGCATGGACAGTATTAATCAGCCCCAGCATTTT

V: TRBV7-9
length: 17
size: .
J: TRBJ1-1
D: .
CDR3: CASSRRLGGAMNTEAFF
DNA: TGTGCCAGCAGCCGAAGACTAGGTGGGGCCATGAACACTGAAGCTTTCTTT

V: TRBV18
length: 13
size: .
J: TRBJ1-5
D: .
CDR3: CASSPSENQPQHF
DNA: TGTGCCAGCTCACCTTCCGAGAATCAGCCCCAGCATTTT

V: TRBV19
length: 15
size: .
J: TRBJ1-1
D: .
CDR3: CASNPTGQGNTEAFF
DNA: TGTGCCAGTAACCCCACCGGGCAGGGGAACACTGAAGCTTTCTTT

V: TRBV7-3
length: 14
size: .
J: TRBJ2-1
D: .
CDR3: CASSLMGQGNEQFF
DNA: TGTGCCAGCAGCTTAATGGGCCAGGGTAATGAGCAGTTCTTC

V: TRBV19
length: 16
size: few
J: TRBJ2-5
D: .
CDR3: CASSIGRITFGETQYF
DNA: TGTGCCAGTAGTATTGGGCGCATAACCTTCGGTGAGACCCAGTACTTC

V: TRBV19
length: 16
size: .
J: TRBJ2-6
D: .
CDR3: CASSIAGPAGANVLTF
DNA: TGTGCCAGTAGTATTGCGGGGCCGGCTGGGGCCAACGTCCTGACTTTC

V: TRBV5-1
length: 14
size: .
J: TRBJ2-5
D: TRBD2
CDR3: CASSPSGRRETQYF
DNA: TGCGCCAGCAGCCCTAGCGGGAGACGAGAGACCCAGTACTTC

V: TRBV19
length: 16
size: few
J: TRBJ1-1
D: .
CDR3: CASSIHPLDRNTEAFF
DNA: TGTGCCAGTAGTATCCACCCCCTGGACAGGAACACTGAAGCTTTCTTT

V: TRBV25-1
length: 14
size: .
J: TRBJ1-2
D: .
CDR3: CASSARGGSYGYTF
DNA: TGTGCCAGCAGTGCCAGAGGGGGTAGCTATGGCTACACCTTC